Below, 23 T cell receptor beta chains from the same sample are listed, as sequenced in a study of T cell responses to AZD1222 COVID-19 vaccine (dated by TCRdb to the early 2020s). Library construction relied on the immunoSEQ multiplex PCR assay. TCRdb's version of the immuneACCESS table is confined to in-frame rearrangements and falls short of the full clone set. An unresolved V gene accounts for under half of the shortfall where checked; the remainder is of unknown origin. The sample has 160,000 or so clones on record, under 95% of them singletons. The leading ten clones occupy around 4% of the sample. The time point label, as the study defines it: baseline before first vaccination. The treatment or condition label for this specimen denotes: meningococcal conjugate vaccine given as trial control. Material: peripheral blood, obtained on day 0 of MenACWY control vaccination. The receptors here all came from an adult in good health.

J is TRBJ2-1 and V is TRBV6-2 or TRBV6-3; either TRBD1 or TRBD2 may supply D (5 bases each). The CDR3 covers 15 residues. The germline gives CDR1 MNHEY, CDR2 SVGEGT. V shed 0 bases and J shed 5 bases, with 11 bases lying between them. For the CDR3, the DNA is TGTGCCAGCAGTTACTCCCCCGGGACCCACAATGAGCAGTTCTTC. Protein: CASSYSPGTHNEQFF.

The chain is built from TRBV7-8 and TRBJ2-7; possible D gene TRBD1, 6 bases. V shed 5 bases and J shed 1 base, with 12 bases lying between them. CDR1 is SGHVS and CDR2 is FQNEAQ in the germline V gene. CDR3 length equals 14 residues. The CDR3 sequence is CASSVRDTSYEQYF. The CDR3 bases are TGTGCCAGCAGCGTCCGGGACACGTCCTACGAGCAGTACTTC.

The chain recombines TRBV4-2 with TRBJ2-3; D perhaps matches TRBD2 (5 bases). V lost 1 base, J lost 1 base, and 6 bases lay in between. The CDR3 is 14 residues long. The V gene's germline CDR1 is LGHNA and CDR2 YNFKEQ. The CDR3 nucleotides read TGTGCCAGCAGCCAAGCCGGGGGCACAGATACGCAGTATTTT. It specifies CASSQAGGTDTQYF.

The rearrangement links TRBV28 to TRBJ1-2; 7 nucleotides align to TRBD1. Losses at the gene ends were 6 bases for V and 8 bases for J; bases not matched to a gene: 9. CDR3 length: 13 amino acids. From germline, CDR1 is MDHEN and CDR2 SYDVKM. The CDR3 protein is CASSDYRGGGYTF. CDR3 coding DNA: TGTGCCAGCAGCGATTACAGGGGTGGAGGCTACACCTTC.

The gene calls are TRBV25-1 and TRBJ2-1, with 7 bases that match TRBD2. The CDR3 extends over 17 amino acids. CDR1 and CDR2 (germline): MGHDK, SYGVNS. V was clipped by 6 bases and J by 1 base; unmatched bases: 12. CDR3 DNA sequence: TGTGCCAGCAGGGGGGGAGGTGGCGGGAGATCCTACAATGAGCAGTTCTTC. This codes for CASRGGGGGRSYNEQFF.

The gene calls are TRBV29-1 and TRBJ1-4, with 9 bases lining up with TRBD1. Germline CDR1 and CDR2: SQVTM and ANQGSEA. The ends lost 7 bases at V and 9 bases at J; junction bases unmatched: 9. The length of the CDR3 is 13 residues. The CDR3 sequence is CSARQGDGQKLFF. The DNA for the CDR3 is TGCAGCGCCAGACAGGGGGATGGACAAAAACTGTTTTTT.

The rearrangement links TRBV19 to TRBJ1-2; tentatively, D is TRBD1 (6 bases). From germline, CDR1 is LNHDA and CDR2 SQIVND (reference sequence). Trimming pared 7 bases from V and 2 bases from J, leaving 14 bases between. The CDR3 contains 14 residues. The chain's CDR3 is CASTIIGTNYGYTF. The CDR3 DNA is TGTGCCAGTACCATCATCGGGACAAACTATGGCTACACCTTC. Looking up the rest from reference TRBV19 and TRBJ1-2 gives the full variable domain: DGGITQSPKYLFRKEGQNVTLSCEQNLNHDAMYWYRQDPGQGLRLIYYSQIVNDFQKGDIAEGYSVSREKKESFPLTVTSAQKNPTAFYLCASTIIGTNYGYTFGSGTRLTVV.

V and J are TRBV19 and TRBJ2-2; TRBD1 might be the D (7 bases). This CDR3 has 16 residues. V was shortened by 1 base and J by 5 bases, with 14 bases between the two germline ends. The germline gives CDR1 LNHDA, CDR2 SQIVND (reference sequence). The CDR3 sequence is CASSIGTGGHTGELFF. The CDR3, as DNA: TGTGCCAGTAGTATAGGGACAGGAGGGCATACCGGGGAGCTGTTTTTT.

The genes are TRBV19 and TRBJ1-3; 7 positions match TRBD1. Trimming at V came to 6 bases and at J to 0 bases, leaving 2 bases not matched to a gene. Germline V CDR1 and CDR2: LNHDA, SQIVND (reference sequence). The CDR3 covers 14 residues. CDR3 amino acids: CASRTGSSGNTIYF. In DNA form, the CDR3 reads TGTGCCAGTAGGACAGGGAGCTCTGGAAACACCATATATTTT.

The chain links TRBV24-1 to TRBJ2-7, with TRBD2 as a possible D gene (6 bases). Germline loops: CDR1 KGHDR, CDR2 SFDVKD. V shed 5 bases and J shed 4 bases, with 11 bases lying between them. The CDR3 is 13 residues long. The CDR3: CATSAAGLYEQYF. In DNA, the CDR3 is TGTGCCACCAGTGCGGCGGGGCTATACGAGCAGTACTTC.

Here the CDR3 DNA reads TGTGCCAGCAGTAAATCTCTCTACGAGCAGTACTTC. Amino acids: CASSKSLYEQYF. The chain uses TRBV2 and TRBJ2-7; D is ambiguous. The CDR3 sequence is 12 residues long. Between the trimmed V and J ends, which lost 5 bases and 3 bases, there was a span of 8 bases. From germline, CDR1 is SNHLY and CDR2 FYNNEI. Complete variable domain (other parts from reference TRBV2 and TRBJ2-7): EPEVTQTPSHQVTQMGQEVILRCVPISNHLYFYWYRQILGQKVEFLVSFYNNEISEKSEIFDDQFSVERPDGSNFTLKIRSTKLEDSAMYFCASSKSLYEQYFGPGTRLTVT.

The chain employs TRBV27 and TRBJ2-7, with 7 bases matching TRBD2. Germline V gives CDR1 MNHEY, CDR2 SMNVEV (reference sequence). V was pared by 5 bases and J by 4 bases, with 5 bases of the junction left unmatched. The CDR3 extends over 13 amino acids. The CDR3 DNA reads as TGTGCCAGCAGTAGCGGGACGGGGTACGAGCAGTACTTC. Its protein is CASSSGTGYEQYF.

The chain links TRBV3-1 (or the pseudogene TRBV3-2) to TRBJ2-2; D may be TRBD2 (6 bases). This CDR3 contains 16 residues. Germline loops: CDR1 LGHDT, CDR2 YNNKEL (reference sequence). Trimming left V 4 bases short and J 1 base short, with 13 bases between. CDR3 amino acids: CASSPLGGMNTGELFF. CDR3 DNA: TGTGCCAGCAGCCCTCTAGGCGGGATGAACACCGGGGAGCTGTTTTTT.

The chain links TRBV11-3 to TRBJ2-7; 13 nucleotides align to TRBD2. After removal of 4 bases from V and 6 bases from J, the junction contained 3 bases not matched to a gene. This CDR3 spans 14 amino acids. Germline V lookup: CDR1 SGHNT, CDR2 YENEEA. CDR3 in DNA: TGTGCCAGCAGCTCCGGGACTAGCGGGACCGAGCAGTACTTC. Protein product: CASSSGTSGTEQYF.

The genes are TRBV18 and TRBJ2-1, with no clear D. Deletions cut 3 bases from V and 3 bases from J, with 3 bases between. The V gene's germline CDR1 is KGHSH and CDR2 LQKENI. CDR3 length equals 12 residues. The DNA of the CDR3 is TGTGCCAGCTCACCGAACTACAATGAGCAGTTCTTC. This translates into CASSPNYNEQFF.

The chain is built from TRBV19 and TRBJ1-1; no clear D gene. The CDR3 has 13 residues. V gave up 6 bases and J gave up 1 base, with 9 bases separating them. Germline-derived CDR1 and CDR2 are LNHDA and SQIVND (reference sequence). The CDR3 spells CASRARTNTEAFF. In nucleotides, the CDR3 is TGTGCCAGTAGGGCCAGAACGAACACTGAAGCTTTCTTT. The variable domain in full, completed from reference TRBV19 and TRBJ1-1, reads DGGITQSPKYLFRKEGQNVTLSCEQNLNHDAMYWYRQDPGQGLRLIYYSQIVNDFQKGDIAEGYSVSREKKESFPLTVTSAQKNPTAFYLCASRARTNTEAFFGQGTRLTVV.

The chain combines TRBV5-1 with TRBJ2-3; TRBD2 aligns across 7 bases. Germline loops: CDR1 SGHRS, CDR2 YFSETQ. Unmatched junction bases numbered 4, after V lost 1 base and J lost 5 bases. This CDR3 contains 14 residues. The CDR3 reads CASSLKVAGDTQYF. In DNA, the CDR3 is TGCGCCAGCAGCTTGAAGGTAGCGGGAGATACGCAGTATTTT.

As DNA, the CDR3 is TGTGCCTGGGGGGACGGTACGCAGCCCCAGCATTTT. Translation: CAWGDGTQPQHF. V usage is TRBV30 and J usage is TRBJ1-5; a possible D gene is TRBD1 (5 bases). Trimming took off 5 bases at V and 7 bases at J, with 12 bases between the two ends. The CDR3 has 12 residues. Germline V gives CDR1 GTSNPN, CDR2 SVGIG (reference sequence). The full variable domain, in which reference TRBV30 and TRBJ1-5 provide the parts outside the CDR3, is SQTIHQWPATLVQPVGSPLSLECTVEGTSNPNLYWYRQAAGRGLQLLFYSVGIGQISSEVPQNLSASRPQDRQFILSSKKLLLSDSGFYLCAWGDGTQPQHFGDGTRLSIL.

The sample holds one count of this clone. The CDR3 DNA is TGTGCCAGCAGCCGCGCCTTGGACGACAGCCTTTCTGGAAACACCATATATTTT. It specifies CASSRALDDSLSGNTIYF. The chain joins TRBV4-2 to TRBJ1-3, with D perhaps matching TRBD1 (5 bases). The V end lost 4 bases, the J end lost 1 base, and 20 bases lay between the germline ends. The CDR3 has 18 residues. The germline CDR1 and CDR2 sequences are LGHNA and YNFKEQ.

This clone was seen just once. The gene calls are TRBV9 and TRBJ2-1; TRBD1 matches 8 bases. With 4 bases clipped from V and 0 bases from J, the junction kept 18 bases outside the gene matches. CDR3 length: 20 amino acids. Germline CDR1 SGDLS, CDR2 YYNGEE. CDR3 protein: CASSIPGTGDQTISYNEQFF. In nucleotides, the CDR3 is TGTGCCAGCAGCATCCCCGGGACAGGTGACCAGACTATCTCCTACAATGAGCAGTTCTTC.

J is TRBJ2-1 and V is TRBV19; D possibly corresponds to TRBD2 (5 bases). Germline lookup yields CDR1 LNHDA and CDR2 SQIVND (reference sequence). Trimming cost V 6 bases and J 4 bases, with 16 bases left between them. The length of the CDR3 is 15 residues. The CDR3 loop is CASSLTPGGYNEQFF. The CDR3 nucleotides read TGTGCCAGTAGCCTGACCCCGGGCGGGTACAATGAGCAGTTCTTC.

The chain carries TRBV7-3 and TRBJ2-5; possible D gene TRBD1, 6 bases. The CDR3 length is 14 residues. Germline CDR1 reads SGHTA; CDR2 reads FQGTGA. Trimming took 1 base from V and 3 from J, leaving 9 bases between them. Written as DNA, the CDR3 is TGTGCCAGCAGCTTAAATCCAGGGGAAGAGACCCAGTACTTC. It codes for CASSLNPGEETQYF. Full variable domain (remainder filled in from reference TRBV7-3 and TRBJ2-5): GAGVSQTPSNKVTEKGKYVELRCDPISGHTALYWYRQSLGQGPEFLIYFQGTGAADDSGLPNDRFFAVRPEGSVSTLKIQRTERGDSAVYLCASSLNPGEETQYFGPGTRLLVL.

The chain's CDR3 is CASSADRTYGYTF. DNA of the CDR3: TGTGCCAGTAGTGCCGACAGGACGTATGGCTACACCTTC. The V gene is TRBV19, the J gene TRBJ1-2; D is perhaps TRBD1 (6 bases). Germline CDR1 reads LNHDA; CDR2 reads SQIVND (reference sequence). The CDR3 is 13 amino acids. Trimming cost V 5 bases and J 5 bases, with 12 bases left between them.